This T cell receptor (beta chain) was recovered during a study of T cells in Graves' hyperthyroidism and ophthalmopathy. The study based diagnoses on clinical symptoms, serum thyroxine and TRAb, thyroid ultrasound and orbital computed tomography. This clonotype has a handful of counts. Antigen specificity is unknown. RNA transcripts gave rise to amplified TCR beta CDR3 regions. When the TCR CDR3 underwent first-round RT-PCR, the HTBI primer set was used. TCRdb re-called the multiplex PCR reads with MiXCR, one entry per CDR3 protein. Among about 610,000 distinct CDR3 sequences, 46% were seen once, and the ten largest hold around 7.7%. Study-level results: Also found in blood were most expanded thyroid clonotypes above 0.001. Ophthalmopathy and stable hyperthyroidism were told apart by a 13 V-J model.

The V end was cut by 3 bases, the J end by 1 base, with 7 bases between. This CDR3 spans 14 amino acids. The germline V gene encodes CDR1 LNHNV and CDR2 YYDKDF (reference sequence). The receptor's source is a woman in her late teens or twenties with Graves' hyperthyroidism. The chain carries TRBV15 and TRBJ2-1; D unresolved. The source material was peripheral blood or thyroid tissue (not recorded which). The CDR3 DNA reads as TGTGCCACCAGCAGGGTGGAGTCCTACAATGAGCAGTTCTTC. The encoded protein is CATSRVESYNEQFF.